A selection of T cell receptor beta chains follows, all from one sample in a study of blood T cell repertoires in COVID-19. Some clones are missing from TCRdb's copy, which holds only in-frame ones; the method was immunoSEQ multiplex PCR. Of around 50,000 clones in the sample, more than 90% were seen once. The sample consisted of peripheral blood. These receptors all come from a man between 65 and 80 years old with active COVID-19. Each CDR3 is given with its conserved first and last residue. The order of the fields is V gene, clone size, D gene, J gene, CDR3 protein, CDR3 DNA. The D gene is left open where the match is weak. Clone size appears in some rows only: once, few, many, or a class for an expanded clone.

V: TRBV19; size: -; D: -; J: TRBJ1-1; CDR3: CASSPKLGAVAFF; DNA: TGTGCCAGTAGTCCAAAACTGGGGGCTGTGGCTTTCTTT
V: TRBV7-8; size: -; D: TRBD2; J: TRBJ2-7; CDR3: CASSSLRIAGASSYEQYF; DNA: TGTGCCAGCAGCTCCTTGCGAATAGCGGGTGCCAGCTCCTACGAGCAGTACTTC
V: TRBV6-6; size: -; D: TRBD1; J: TRBJ2-3; CDR3: CASTFKGAGGTDTQYF; DNA: TGTGCCAGCACCTTCAAGGGGGCCGGGGGCACAGATACGCAGTATTTT
V: TRBV3-1/TRBV3-2; size: -; D: -; J: TRBJ1-1; CDR3: CASSQGWGGGTEAFF; DNA: TGTGCCAGCAGCCAAGGGTGGGGAGGGGGCACTGAAGCTTTCTTT
V: TRBV28; size: -; D: -; J: TRBJ2-5; CDR3: CASSLEPHQETQYF; DNA: TGTGCCAGCAGTTTAGAGCCGCACCAAGAGACCCAGTACTTC
V: TRBV5-6; size: -; D: TRBD2; J: TRBJ2-4; CDR3: CASSQTIAEAGAGNIQYF; DNA: TGTGCCAGCAGCCAAACCATCGCGGAAGCGGGAGCGGGGAACATTCAGTACTTC
V: TRBV28; size: -; D: -; J: TRBJ1-5; CDR3: CASRYDGPRGPQHF; DNA: TGTGCCAGCAGATATGACGGCCCGCGCGGGCCCCAGCATTTT
V: TRBV7-3; size: -; D: TRBD1; J: TRBJ1-2; CDR3: CASSPTGQGGYGYTF; DNA: TGTGCCAGCAGCCCCACCGGACAGGGAGGCTATGGCTACACCTTC
V: TRBV11-2; size: -; D: TRBD1; J: TRBJ2-1; CDR3: CASSFRTGGSYNEQFF; DNA: TGTGCCAGCAGCTTCAGGACAGGGGGATCCTACAATGAGCAGTTCTTC
V: TRBV7-8; size: -; D: -; J: TRBJ2-7; CDR3: CASSLETSDSLSYEQYF; DNA: TGTGCCAGCAGCTTAGAGACGTCGGACAGTTTATCCTACGAGCAGTACTTC
V: TRBV11-1; size: -; D: -; J: TRBJ2-7; CDR3: CASSLAIMFSRGHEQYF; DNA: TGTGCCAGCAGCTTAGCAATTATGTTTTCAAGGGGCCACGAGCAGTACTTC
V: TRBV9; size: -; D: TRBD2; J: TRBJ2-3; CDR3: CASSPTTSLSTDTQYF; DNA: TGTGCCAGCAGCCCTACGACTAGCCTTAGCACAGATACGCAGTATTTT
V: TRBV7-8; size: -; D: TRBD2; J: TRBJ2-7; CDR3: CASSLSGGSYEQYF; DNA: TGTGCCAGCAGCCTAAGCGGGGGCTCCTACGAGCAGTACTTC
V: TRBV5-1; size: -; D: TRBD1; J: TRBJ1-1; CDR3: CASSRGQGGGTEAFF; DNA: TGCGCCAGCAGCCGGGGACAGGGAGGAGGCACTGAAGCTTTCTTT
V: TRBV7-9; size: -; D: -; J: TRBJ1-2; CDR3: CASSLEQNYGYTF; DNA: TGTGCCAGCAGCTTAGAACAGAACTATGGCTACACCTTC
V: TRBV25-1; size: -; D: -; J: TRBJ1-1; CDR3: CASSSGDTEAFF; DNA: TGTGCCAGCAGTTCAGGGGACACTGAAGCTTTCTTT
V: TRBV6-5; size: -; D: -; J: TRBJ1-5; CDR3: CASSYSWAGDQPQHF; DNA: TGTGCCAGCAGTTACTCTTGGGCGGGGGATCAGCCCCAGCATTTT
V: TRBV6-2/TRBV6-3; size: -; D: TRBD1; J: TRBJ2-7; CDR3: CASSSRGRGPRSYEQYF; DNA: TGTGCCAGCAGTTCCCGTGGCAGGGGGCCTAGGAGCTACGAGCAGTACTTC
V: TRBV28; size: once; D: -; J: TRBJ1-6; CDR3: CASSYPRGSSYNSPLHF; DNA: TGTGCCAGCAGTTACCCCAGAGGGAGCTCCTATAATTCACCCCTCCACTTT
V: TRBV6-2/TRBV6-3; size: -; D: -; J: TRBJ1-1; CDR3: CASSYQAPLNTEAFF; DNA: TGTGCCAGCAGTTACCAGGCACCTTTGAACACTGAAGCTTTCTTT
V: TRBV7-2; size: -; D: TRBD1; J: TRBJ1-2; CDR3: CASSSQTTGAYGYTF; DNA: TGTGCCAGCAGCTCGCAAACTACAGGGGCCTATGGCTACACCTTC
V: TRBV5-6; size: once; D: -; J: TRBJ2-6; CDR3: CASRPAGLPSGANVLTF; DNA: TGTGCCAGCAGGCCCGCGGGACTGCCATCTGGGGCCAACGTCCTGACTTTC
V: TRBV13; size: -; D: TRBD1; J: TRBJ2-1; CDR3: CASSLDRGIGNEQFF; DNA: TGTGCCAGCAGCTTAGACAGGGGGATAGGGAATGAGCAGTTCTTC
V: TRBV18; size: -; D: TRBD2; J: TRBJ2-1; CDR3: CASSPLAGGLNEQFF; DNA: TGTGCCAGCTCCCCGCTAGCGGGAGGGTTAAATGAGCAGTTCTTC
V: TRBV18; size: -; D: TRBD2; J: TRBJ2-2; CDR3: CASSPPGAAGAGELFF; DNA: TGTGCCAGCTCACCGCCGGGGGCAGCGGGGGCCGGGGAGCTGTTTTTT
V: TRBV28; size: few; D: -; J: TRBJ2-3; CDR3: CASRPWTASTDTQYF; DNA: TGTGCCAGCAGACCGTGGACAGCTAGCACAGATACGCAGTATTTT
V: TRBV27; size: -; D: -; J: TRBJ1-3; CDR3: CASTWGGSSGNTIYF; DNA: TGTGCCAGCACCTGGGGGGGAAGCTCTGGAAACACCATATATTTT
V: TRBV9; size: -; D: -; J: TRBJ1-1; CDR3: CASSVARNTEAFF; DNA: TGTGCCAGCAGCGTAGCCAGAAACACTGAAGCTTTCTTT
V: TRBV2; size: -; D: -; J: TRBJ2-4; CDR3: CASRQTQGPSLAKNIQYF; DNA: TGTGCCAGCAGGCAAACACAGGGCCCCTCGCTAGCCAAAAACATTCAGTACTTC
V: TRBV6-1; size: -; D: -; J: TRBJ1-5; CDR3: CASSDNSPNQPQHF; DNA: TGTGCCAGCAGTGATAACAGCCCCAATCAGCCCCAGCATTTT
V: TRBV25-1; size: -; D: TRBD2; J: TRBJ2-5; CDR3: CASLRGSQETQYF; DNA: TGTGCCAGCTTGCGGGGGAGCCAAGAGACCCAGTACTTC
V: TRBV4-2; size: -; D: -; J: TRBJ2-7; CDR3: CASSHGTRRESYEQYF; DNA: TGTGCCAGCAGCCACGGGACACGGCGGGAGTCCTACGAGCAGTACTTC
V: TRBV6-5; size: once; D: -; J: TRBJ1-3; CDR3: CASRRDSGNTIYF; DNA: TGTGCCAGCAGACGCGACTCTGGAAACACCATATATTTT
V: TRBV5-3; size: few; D: TRBD1; J: TRBJ1-6; CDR3: CARSPNDRGNHNSPLHF; DNA: TGTGCCAGAAGCCCCAACGACAGGGGGAACCATAATTCACCCCTCCACTTT
V: TRBV28; size: -; D: -; J: TRBJ1-2; CDR3: CASSYQGSIYGYTF; DNA: TGTGCCAGCAGTTATCAGGGGTCTATCTATGGCTACACCTTC
V: TRBV18; size: -; D: TRBD2; J: TRBJ2-5; CDR3: CASSPPLVAGEETQYF; DNA: TGTGCCAGCTCACCACCCTTGGTAGCGGGGGAAGAGACCCAGTACTTC
V: TRBV27; size: -; D: -; J: TRBJ2-7; CDR3: CASSSTSGEQYF; DNA: TGTGCCAGCAGTTCCACTTCGGGGGAGCAGTACTTC
V: TRBV5-1; size: -; D: TRBD2; J: TRBJ2-1; CDR3: CASSLSSGSYNEQFF; DNA: TGCGCCAGCAGCTTGTCTAGCGGGAGTTACAATGAGCAGTTCTTC
V: TRBV14; size: -; D: -; J: TRBJ2-3; CDR3: CASSQGERWTQYF; DNA: TGTGCCAGCAGCCAAGGGGAGAGGTGGACGCAGTATTTT
V: TRBV7-2; size: -; D: -; J: TRBJ2-5; CDR3: CASSWRRGGETQYF; DNA: TGTGCCAGCAGCTGGAGAAGGGGGGGAGAGACCCAGTACTTC
V: TRBV7-3; size: -; D: -; J: TRBJ1-1; CDR3: CASSLRGGVEAFF; DNA: TGTGCCAGCAGCTTAAGAGGCGGGGTCGAAGCTTTCTTT
V: TRBV29-1; size: -; D: TRBD2; J: TRBJ2-1; CDR3: CSVGTSGRAMLPEQFF; DNA: TGCAGCGTTGGGACTAGCGGGAGGGCCATGTTACCGGAGCAGTTCTTC
V: TRBV5-1; size: -; D: -; J: TRBJ1-1; CDR3: CASSLKQGSAPEAFF; DNA: TGCGCCAGCAGCTTGAAACAGGGCTCGGCCCCTGAAGCTTTCTTT
V: TRBV27; size: once; D: TRBD1; J: TRBJ1-2; CDR3: CASSTSTGAAYGYTF; DNA: TGTGCCAGCAGTACATCGACAGGGGCAGCCTATGGCTACACCTTC
V: TRBV5-1; size: -; D: TRBD2; J: TRBJ2-1; CDR3: CASSRAPAGEVDEQFF; DNA: TGCGCCAGCAGCCGGGCCCCAGCGGGAGAGGTCGATGAGCAGTTCTTC
V: TRBV4-2; size: -; D: -; J: TRBJ1-5; CDR3: CASSLIEGNQPQHF; DNA: TGTGCCAGCAGCCTCATCGAGGGCAATCAGCCCCAGCATTTT
V: TRBV7-2; size: -; D: -; J: TRBJ1-5; CDR3: CASTGSRNQPQHF; DNA: TGTGCCAGTACAGGGAGTCGCAATCAGCCCCAGCATTTT
V: TRBV6-2/TRBV6-3; size: -; D: -; J: TRBJ2-3; CDR3: CASSRTWTDTQYF; DNA: TGTGCCAGCAGTCGGACTTGGACAGATACGCAGTATTTT
V: TRBV7-2; size: -; D: -; J: TRBJ2-7; CDR3: CASSLDSPSYEQYF; DNA: TGTGCCAGCAGCTTAGACAGCCCCTCCTACGAGCAGTACTTC
V: TRBV6-6; size: -; D: -; J: TRBJ2-1; CDR3: CASSSGRDSNEQFF; DNA: TGTGCCAGCAGTTCGGGGCGGGATAGCAATGAGCAGTTCTTC
V: TRBV19; size: -; D: -; J: TRBJ1-2; CDR3: CASSPGTTPPPYGYTF; DNA: TGTGCCAGTAGTCCTGGAACTACCCCTCCCCCCTATGGCTACACCTTC
V: TRBV6-2/TRBV6-3; size: -; D: TRBD2; J: TRBJ2-1; CDR3: CASSSTVLAGGPDEQFF; DNA: TGTGCCAGCAGCTCCACCGTCCTAGCGGGGGGGCCGGATGAGCAGTTCTTC
V: TRBV5-1; size: -; D: -; J: TRBJ2-5; CDR3: CASSLQGRGETQYF; DNA: TGCGCCAGCAGCCTGCAGGGTCGGGGGGAGACCCAGTACTTC
V: TRBV7-8; size: -; D: TRBD1; J: TRBJ1-6; CDR3: CASSSYRGQDSPLHF; DNA: TGTGCCAGCAGCTCGTACAGGGGGCAGGATTCACCCCTCCACTTT